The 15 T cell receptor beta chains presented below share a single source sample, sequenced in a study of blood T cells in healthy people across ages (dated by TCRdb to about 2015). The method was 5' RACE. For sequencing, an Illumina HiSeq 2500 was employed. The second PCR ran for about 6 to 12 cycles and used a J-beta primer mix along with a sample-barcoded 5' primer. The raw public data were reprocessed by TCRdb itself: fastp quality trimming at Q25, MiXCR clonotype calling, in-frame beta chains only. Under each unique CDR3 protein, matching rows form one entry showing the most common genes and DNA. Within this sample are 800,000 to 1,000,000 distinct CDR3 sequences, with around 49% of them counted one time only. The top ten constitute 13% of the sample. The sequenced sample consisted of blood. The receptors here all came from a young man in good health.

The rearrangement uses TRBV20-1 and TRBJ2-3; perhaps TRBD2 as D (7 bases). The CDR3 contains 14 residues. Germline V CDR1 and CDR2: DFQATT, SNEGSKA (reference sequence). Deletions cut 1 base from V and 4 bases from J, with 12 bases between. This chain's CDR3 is CSARVGGLADTQYF. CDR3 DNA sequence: TGCAGTGCTAGAGTCGGGGGGCTGGCAGATACGCAGTATTTT.

CDR3 sequence: CSVVEGLNTGELFF. In DNA form, the CDR3 reads TGCAGCGTCGTGGAAGGACTGAACACCGGGGAGCTGTTTTTT. This chain uses TRBV29-1 with TRBJ2-2; possibly TRBD2 for D (5 bases). This CDR3 has 14 residues. The germline V and J ends were trimmed by 6 bases and 1 base, with 12 bases remaining between them. Germline CDR1 and CDR2: SQVTM and ANQGSEA.

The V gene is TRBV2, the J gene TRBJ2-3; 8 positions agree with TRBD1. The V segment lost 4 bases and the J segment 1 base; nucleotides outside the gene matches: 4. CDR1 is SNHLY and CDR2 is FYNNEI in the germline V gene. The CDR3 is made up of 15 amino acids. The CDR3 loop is CASSVGTGRTDTQYF. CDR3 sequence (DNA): TGTGCCAGCAGTGTGGGGACAGGACGCACAGATACGCAGTATTTT.

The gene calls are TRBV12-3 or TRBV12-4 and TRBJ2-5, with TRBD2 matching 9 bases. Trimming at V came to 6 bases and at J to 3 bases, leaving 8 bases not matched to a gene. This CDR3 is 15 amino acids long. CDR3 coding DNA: TGTGCCAGCAGAGAATTTAGCGGGGGAAAAGAGACCCAGTACTTC. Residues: CASREFSGGKETQYF.

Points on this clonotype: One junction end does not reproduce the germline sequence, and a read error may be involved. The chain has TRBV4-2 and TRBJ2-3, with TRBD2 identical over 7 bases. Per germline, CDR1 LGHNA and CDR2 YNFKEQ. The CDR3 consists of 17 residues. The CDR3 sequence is CASSQDWGGSSTGTQYF. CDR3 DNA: TGTGCCAGCAGCCAAGATTGGGGGGGATCTAGCACAGGTACGCAGTATTTT.

Written as DNA, the CDR3 is TGTGCCATCAGTGAGTCGGGGCAGGGGGACATCCATGGCTACACCTTC. As protein: CAISESGQGDIHGYTF. The rearrangement links TRBV10-3 to TRBJ1-2; 7 nucleotides align to TRBD1. From germline, CDR1 is ENHRY and CDR2 SYGVKD. Trimming cost V 0 bases and J 6 bases; bases outside gene matches: 10. This CDR3 contains 16 residues.

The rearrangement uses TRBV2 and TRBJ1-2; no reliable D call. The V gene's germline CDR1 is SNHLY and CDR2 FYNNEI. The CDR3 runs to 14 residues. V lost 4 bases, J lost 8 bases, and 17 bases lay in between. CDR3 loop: CASSVNGPARGYTF. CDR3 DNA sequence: TGTGCCAGCAGTGTTAACGGCCCGGCACGGGGCTACACCTTC.

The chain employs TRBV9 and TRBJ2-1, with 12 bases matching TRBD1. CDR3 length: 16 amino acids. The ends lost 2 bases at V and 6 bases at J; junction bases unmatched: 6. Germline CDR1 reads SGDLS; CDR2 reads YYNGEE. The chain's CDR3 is CASSVLGTGGLNEQFF. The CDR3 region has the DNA TGTGCCAGCAGCGTCCTCGGGACAGGGGGCCTCAATGAGCAGTTCTTC.

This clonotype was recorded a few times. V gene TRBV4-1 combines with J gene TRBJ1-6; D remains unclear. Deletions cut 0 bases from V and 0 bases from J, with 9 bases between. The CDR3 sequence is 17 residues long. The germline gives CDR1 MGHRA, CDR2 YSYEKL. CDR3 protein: CASSQEWASSYNSPLHF. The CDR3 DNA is TGCGCCAGCAGCCAAGAATGGGCGAGCTCCTATAATTCACCCCTCCACTTT.

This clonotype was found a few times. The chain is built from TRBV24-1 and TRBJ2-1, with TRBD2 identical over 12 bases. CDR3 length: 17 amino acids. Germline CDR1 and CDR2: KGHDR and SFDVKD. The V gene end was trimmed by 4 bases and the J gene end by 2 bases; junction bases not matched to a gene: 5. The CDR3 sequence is CATSDQLAGGAYNEQFF. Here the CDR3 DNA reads TGTGCCACCAGTGACCAACTAGCGGGGGGTGCCTACAATGAGCAGTTCTTC.

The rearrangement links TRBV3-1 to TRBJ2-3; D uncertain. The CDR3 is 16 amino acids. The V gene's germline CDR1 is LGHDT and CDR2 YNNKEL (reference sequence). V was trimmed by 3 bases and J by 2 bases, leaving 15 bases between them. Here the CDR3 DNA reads TGTGCCAGCAGCCAGGCCGGGTCTTTGGACACAGATACGCAGTATTTT. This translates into CASSQAGSLDTDTQYF.

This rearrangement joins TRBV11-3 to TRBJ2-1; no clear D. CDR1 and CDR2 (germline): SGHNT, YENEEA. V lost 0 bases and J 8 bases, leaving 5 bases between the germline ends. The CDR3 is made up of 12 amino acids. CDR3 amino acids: CASSLDEYEQFF. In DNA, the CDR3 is TGTGCCAGCAGCTTAGATGAGTATGAGCAGTTCTTC.

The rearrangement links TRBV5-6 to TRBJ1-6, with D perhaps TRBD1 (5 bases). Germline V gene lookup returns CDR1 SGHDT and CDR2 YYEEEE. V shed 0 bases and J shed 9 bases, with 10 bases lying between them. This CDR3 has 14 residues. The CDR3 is CASSLGQPASPLHF. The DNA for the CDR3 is TGTGCCAGCAGCTTGGGACAGCCCGCTTCACCCCTCCACTTT.

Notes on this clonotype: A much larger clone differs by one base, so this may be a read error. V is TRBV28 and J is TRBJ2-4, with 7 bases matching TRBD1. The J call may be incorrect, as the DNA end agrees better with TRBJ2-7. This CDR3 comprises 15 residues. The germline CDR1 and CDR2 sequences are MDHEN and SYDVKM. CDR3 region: CASSSPGQNRDEQYF. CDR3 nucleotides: TGTGCCAGCAGTTCCCCGGGACAGAATAGAGACGAGCAGTACTTC.

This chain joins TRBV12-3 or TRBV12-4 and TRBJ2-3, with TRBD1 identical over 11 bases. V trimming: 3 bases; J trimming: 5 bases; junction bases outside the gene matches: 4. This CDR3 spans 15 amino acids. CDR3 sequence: CASSFRTGGLDTQYF. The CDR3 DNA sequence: TGTGCCAGCAGTTTTCGGACAGGGGGCTTAGATACGCAGTATTTT.